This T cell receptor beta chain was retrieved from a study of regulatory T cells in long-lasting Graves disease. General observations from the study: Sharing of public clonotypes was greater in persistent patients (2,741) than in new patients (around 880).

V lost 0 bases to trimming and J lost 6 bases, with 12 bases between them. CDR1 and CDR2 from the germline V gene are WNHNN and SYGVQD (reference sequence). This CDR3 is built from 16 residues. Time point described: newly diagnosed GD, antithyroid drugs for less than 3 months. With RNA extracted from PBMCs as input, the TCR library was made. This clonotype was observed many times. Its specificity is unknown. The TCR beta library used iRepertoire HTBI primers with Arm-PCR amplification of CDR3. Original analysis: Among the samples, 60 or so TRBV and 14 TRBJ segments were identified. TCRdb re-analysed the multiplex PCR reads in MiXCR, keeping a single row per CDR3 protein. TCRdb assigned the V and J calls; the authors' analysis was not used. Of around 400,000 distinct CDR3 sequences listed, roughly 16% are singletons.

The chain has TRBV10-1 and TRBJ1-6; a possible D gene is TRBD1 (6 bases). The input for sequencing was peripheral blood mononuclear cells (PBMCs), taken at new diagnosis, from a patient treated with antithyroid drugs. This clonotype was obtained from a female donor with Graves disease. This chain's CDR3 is CASSESFGQPNSPLHF. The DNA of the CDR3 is TGCGCCAGCAGTGAGTCGTTCGGACAGCCTAATTCACCCCTCCACTTT.